Following are 5 T cell receptor beta chains from one sample sequenced in a study of T cells in Graves' hyperthyroidism and ophthalmopathy (dated by TCRdb to the late 2010s). Libraries were made using multiplex PCR. Sequencing took place on an Illumina HiSeq 2000. Amplification of TCR beta CDR3 regions was carried out from RNA transcripts. The first round of RT-PCR for the TCR CDR3 was performed with the HTBI primer set and the Qiagen OneStep RT-PCR kit. TCRdb's own reprocessing of the public reads used fastp at Q25 and MiXCR and kept productive beta chains. Every distinct CDR3 protein forms one entry, paired with its most common genes and DNA. The sample table shows over 450,000 distinct CDR3 sequences, and approximately 14% are seen once. The ten largest clones capture 15% to 20% of the sample. The specimen was blood. These receptors were obtained from a woman aged 18-35 years with Graves' hyperthyroidism.

The chain recombines TRBV4-1 with TRBJ2-7, with a possible D match to TRBD1 (5 bases). V shed 1 base and J shed 7 bases, with 14 bases lying between them. The CDR3 has 14 amino acids. Germline lookup yields CDR1 MGHRA and CDR2 YSYEKL. The CDR3 here is CASSQGTGPWEQYV. The CDR3 coding sequence is TGCGCCAGCAGCCAAGGTACAGGACCCTGGGAGCAGTACGTC.

This clonotype was counted many times. The V call is TRBV10-3, the J call TRBJ2-3, with 7 nucleotides matching TRBD1. The trim removed 10 bases at V and 0 bases at J, leaving 7 bases unmatched. Germline V CDR1 and CDR2: ENHRY, SYGVKD. This CDR3 is built from 14 residues. The CDR3 region has the DNA TGTGCCACCCGGGACAGTCAAAGCACAGATACGCAGTATTTT. It yields the protein CATRDSQSTDTQYF.

For this clonotype: At one boundary the junction diverges from the germline segment, which might be a read error. The J gene is TRBJ2-7, the V gene TRBV9, with TRBD1 as a possible D gene (6 bases). This CDR3 is 14 amino acids long. Germline CDR1 and CDR2: SGDLS and YYNGEE. Here the CDR3 DNA reads TGTGCCAGCAGCGTAGGGACAGCACCCTACGGGCAGTACTTC. Its translation is CASSVGTAPYGQYF.

This clonotype appeared many times. The chain joins TRBV6-1 to TRBJ2-3, with 12 bases identical to TRBD2. The germline V gene encodes CDR1 MNHNS and CDR2 SASEGT. The length of the CDR3 is 18 residues. Trimming at V came to 2 bases and at J to 5 bases, leaving 11 bases not matched to a gene. The CDR3 protein is CASSERAGLAGKVDTQYF. The CDR3 region has the DNA TGTGCCAGCAGTGAACGGGCGGGACTAGCGGGCAAAGTAGATACGCAGTATTTT.

The chain joins TRBV4-1 to TRBJ1-2; 8 bases match TRBD1. The ends lost 3 bases at V and 7 bases at J; junction bases unmatched: 10. The CDR3 runs 15 residues. The germline V gene has CDR1 MGHRA and CDR2 YSYEKL. The CDR3 nucleotides read TGCGCCAGCAGCCACGGACAGGGCTACCTAGGTGGCTACACCTTC. As protein: CASSHGQGYLGGYTF.